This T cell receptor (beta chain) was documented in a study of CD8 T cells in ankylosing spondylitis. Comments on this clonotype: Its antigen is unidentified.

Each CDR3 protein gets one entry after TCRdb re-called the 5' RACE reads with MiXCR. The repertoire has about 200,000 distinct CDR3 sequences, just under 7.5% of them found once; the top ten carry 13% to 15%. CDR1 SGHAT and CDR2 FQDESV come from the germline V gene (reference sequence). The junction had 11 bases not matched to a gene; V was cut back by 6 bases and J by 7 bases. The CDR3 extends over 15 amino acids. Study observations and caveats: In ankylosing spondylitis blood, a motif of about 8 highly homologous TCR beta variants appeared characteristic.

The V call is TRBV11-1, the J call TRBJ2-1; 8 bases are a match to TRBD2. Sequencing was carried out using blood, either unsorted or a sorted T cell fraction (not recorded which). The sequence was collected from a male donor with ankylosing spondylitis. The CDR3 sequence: CASSHRSGRLNEQFF. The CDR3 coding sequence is TGTGCCAGCAGTCACAGAAGCGGGAGATTAAATGAGCAGTTCTTC.